One sample yielded the 16 T cell receptor beta chains listed below, sequenced in a study of shared clonotypes between healthy human individuals. Assay used: immunoSEQ multiplex PCR; TCRdb lists only in-frame clones, some missing. The profile shows 520,000 or so clones, 70% to 80% of them singletons. Specimen: PBMCs. The receptors here all came from a woman aged 40 to 55 in good health. Some clones in this sample may be carry-over from other donors' samples.

The CDR3 coding sequence is TGTGCCAGCAGTGAGCCCTTCAAGGCCCGTGTGTACGAGCAGTACTTC. Its translation: CASSEPFKARVYEQYF. The chain couples TRBV25-1 to TRBJ2-7; no reliable D call. In germline, CDR1 is MGHDK, CDR2 SYGVNS. The CDR3 consists of 16 residues. V gave up 3 bases and J gave up 4 bases, with 19 bases separating them.

The chain employs TRBV6-6 and TRBJ2-3; D not resolved. This CDR3 comprises 14 residues. Germline CDR1 and CDR2: MNHNY and SVGAGI (reference sequence). The ends were cut back, 0 bases at V and 4 bases at J, with 8 bases in the middle. This CDR3 is CASSYSLPPDTQYF. The CDR3 DNA reads as TGTGCCAGCAGTTACTCTCTCCCTCCAGATACGCAGTATTTT.

The chain uses TRBV19 and TRBJ1-1, with D perhaps TRBD1 (6 bases). CDR1 LNHDA and CDR2 SQIVND come from the germline V gene (reference sequence). The CDR3 sequence is 14 residues long. V lost 3 bases, J lost 11 bases, and 19 bases lay in between. The CDR3 coding sequence is TGTGCCAGTAGTATTGGCGGTGGGGGCGGGTACGCTTTCTTT. It codes for CASSIGGGGGYAFF.

The rearrangement uses TRBV10-3 and TRBJ2-7; 10 positions match TRBD2. CDR3 length: 15 amino acids. V dropped 6 bases and J dropped 2; count of bases not matched to a gene: 7. Germline V gene sequence: CDR1 ENHRY, CDR2 SYGVKD. The CDR3 nucleotides are TGTGCCATCAGCAATAGCGGGAGGAATCCCTACGAGCAGTACTTC. This codes for CAISNSGRNPYEQYF.

The CDR3 protein is CASSFEWKGEIYLYSNQPQHF. The CDR3 DNA reads TGTGCCAGCAGCTTTGAGTGGAAGGGGGAAATCTATTTGTATAGCAATCAGCCCCAGCATTTT. The V call is TRBV12-1, the J call TRBJ1-5; the D call TRBD1 from the table was never checked on the DNA. TRBV12-1 is a listed pseudogene. The length of the CDR3 is 21 residues.

The chain employs TRBV28 and TRBJ2-1, with 12 bases matching TRBD2. Germline V CDR1 and CDR2: MDHEN, SYDVKM. There are 13 residues in the CDR3. The J segment lost 6 bases and the V segment lost 8 bases, leaving 2 bases of the junction unmatched. The CDR3, as DNA: TGTGCCAGCCGGACTAGCGGGACCAATGAGCAGTTCTTC. This sequence encodes CASRTSGTNEQFF. Full variable domain (rest looked up from reference TRBV28 and TRBJ2-1): DVKVTQSSRYLVKRTGEKVFLECVQDMDHENMFWYRQDPGLGLRLIYFSYDVKMKEKGDIPEGYSVSREKKERFSLILESASTNQTSMYLCASRTSGTNEQFFGPGTRLTVL.

The chain employs TRBV28 and TRBJ2-6; 9 bases fit TRBD1. CDR3 length: 18 residues. Germline CDR1 is MDHEN and CDR2 is SYDVKM. V was clipped by 6 bases and J by 0 bases; unmatched bases: 9. The CDR3 DNA reads TGTGCCAGCAGCCGAGCGGGACAGGGCCTCTCTGGGGCCAACGTCCTGACTTTC. Residues: CASSRAGQGLSGANVLTF.

The chain combines TRBV7-2 with TRBJ2-3, with D unclear. In germline, CDR1 is SGHTA, CDR2 FQGNSA. Trimming cost V 0 bases and J 4 bases, with 11 bases left between them. This CDR3 has 15 amino acids. Here the CDR3 DNA reads TGTGCCAGCAGCTTAGCTAGCTCAGGTTCAGATACGCAGTATTTT. It encodes CASSLASSGSDTQYF.

V gene TRBV19 combines with J gene TRBJ2-7, with TRBD2 matching 10 bases. The CDR3 loop spans 14 amino acids. The germline gives CDR1 LNHDA, CDR2 SQIVND (reference sequence). The V and J ends lost 3 bases and 7 bases, in that order; junction bases with no gene match: 6. The chain's CDR3 is CASSITSGVGEQYF. The CDR3 DNA is TGTGCCAGTAGTATCACTAGCGGGGTCGGAGAGCAGTACTTC.

This clone was found once. The rearrangement uses TRBV18 and TRBJ1-2; D is undetermined. V lost 3 bases, J lost 0 bases, and 14 bases lay in between. This CDR3 contains 16 residues. Germline V CDR1 and CDR2: KGHSH, LQKENI. CDR3 sequence: CASSPGYGNTNYGYTF. DNA for the CDR3: TGTGCCAGCTCACCCGGGTACGGCAACACTAACTATGGCTACACCTTC.

This clone was observed once. The V gene is TRBV4-3, the J gene TRBJ1-1, with D unresolved. This CDR3 comprises 16 residues. V was trimmed by 1 base and J by 4 bases, leaving 16 bases between them. Germline lookup yields CDR1 LGHNA and CDR2 YSLEER. CDR3: CASSQGVGWGSTEAFF. CDR3 bases: TGCGCCAGCAGCCAAGGCGTCGGATGGGGAAGCACTGAAGCTTTCTTT.

V is TRBV19 and J is TRBJ2-1; D remains unclear. The germline V gene has CDR1 LNHDA and CDR2 SQIVND (reference sequence). The CDR3 extends over 19 amino acids. V was cut by 3 bases and J by 3 bases, with 24 bases left in between. The CDR3 sequence: CASSIYGSVGSLHYNEQFF. In DNA form, the CDR3 reads TGTGCCAGTAGTATCTACGGATCGGTTGGCTCCCTCCACTACAATGAGCAGTTCTTC.

CDR3 loop: CASSEGTGGFYEQYF. In DNA, the CDR3 is TGTGCCAGCAGTGAGGGGACAGGGGGCTTCTACGAGCAGTACTTC. This chain joins TRBV6-1 and TRBJ2-7; TRBD1 aligns across 12 bases. The CDR3 runs 15 residues. CDR1 is MNHNS and CDR2 is SASEGT in the germline V gene. J lost 3 bases, V lost 3 bases, and 3 bases had no gene match.

This chain uses TRBV7-8 with TRBJ2-1; D unclear. Trimming pared 2 bases from V and 5 bases from J, leaving 4 bases between. The CDR3 length is 12 residues. Germline CDR1 and CDR2: SGHVS and FQNEAQ. The CDR3 DNA reads as TGTGCCAGCAGCTTAATCAACAATGAGCAGTTCTTC. As protein: CASSLINNEQFF.

The chain couples TRBV29-1 to TRBJ2-2; 15 bases agree with TRBD2. V lost 4 bases to trimming and J lost 7 bases; unmatched junction nucleotides: 10. Per the germline V gene, CDR1 is SQVTM and CDR2 is ANQGSEA. The CDR3 spans 17 residues. CDR3 in amino acids: CSVAWTSGRGKGGELFF. DNA of the CDR3: TGCAGCGTTGCGTGGACTAGCGGGAGGGGGAAGGGCGGGGAGCTGTTTTTT.

V gene TRBV25-1 combines with J gene TRBJ2-5; 8 nucleotides agree with TRBD2. In germline, CDR1 is MGHDK, CDR2 SYGVNS. This CDR3 region has 14 residues. V lost 7 bases, J lost 5 bases, and 9 bases stayed unmatched. The CDR3 here is CASITREAPETQYF. For the CDR3, the DNA is TGTGCCAGCATTACGCGGGAGGCCCCCGAGACCCAGTACTTC.